A selection of T cell receptor beta chains follows, all from one sample in a study of T cell responses to AZD1222 COVID-19 vaccine. Using immunoSEQ multiplex PCR, the repertoire was profiled, and TCRdb retains in-frame clones only, with some absent. The sample records about 150,000 clones, 86% being singletons. This material consisted of peripheral blood, taken 28 days after the second AZD1222 dose. These receptors all stem from an adult who received the AZD1222 COVID-19 vaccine. CDR3s include the opening cysteine and the closing phenylalanine or tryptophan. A D gene is named only where the DNA matches it firmly. Not every row has a clone size; where given, it reads once, few, many or a size class.

CDR3 DNA,CDR3 protein,clone size,V gene,J gene,D gene,CDR3 length
TGTGCCAGCAGGATAGGGGCTTACAATGAGCAGTTCTTC,CASRIGAYNEQFF,.,TRBV7-2,TRBJ2-1,.,13
TGTGCCAGCTTTGGGAGCCCGAACTATGGCTACACCTTC,CASFGSPNYGYTF,.,TRBV6-5,TRBJ1-2,.,13
TGTGCCAGCAGCCAAGTGGGTGGGGGAGGCTCCCTGGGCGAGCAGTACTTC,CASSQVGGGGSLGEQYF,.,TRBV3-1/TRBV3-2,TRBJ2-7,.,17
TGCAGCGCCAGACTGCAGGACGGGGTAGCTAACTATGGCTACACCTTC,CSARLQDGVANYGYTF,.,TRBV29-1,TRBJ1-2,.,16
TGCAGTGCTAACGAGAACACTGAAGCTTTCTTT,CSANENTEAFF,.,TRBV20-1,TRBJ1-1,.,11
TGTGCCAGCAGCCCGACTAGCAACAATGAGCAGTTCTTC,CASSPTSNNEQFF,.,TRBV2,TRBJ2-1,TRBD2,13
TGTGCCAGCAGTGAGGGGCAGGGTAATCAGCCCCAGCATTTT,CASSEGQGNQPQHF,once,TRBV2,TRBJ1-5,.,14
TGTGCCAGTAGTTCCGATCCGGGACAGGCGCCTTTAGCCAAAAACATTCAGTACTTC,CASSSDPGQAPLAKNIQYF,.,TRBV19,TRBJ2-4,TRBD1,19
TGTGCCGGAGGGCAGAGACTCCAAGAGACCCAGTACTTC,CAGGQRLQETQYF,.,TRBV18,TRBJ2-5,.,13
TGCAGTGCTCCGGTCGACACTGAAGCTTTCTTT,CSAPVDTEAFF,.,TRBV20-1,TRBJ1-1,.,11
TGCGCCAGCAGCTTGGGGACTAGCGGGAGAACAGATACGCAGTATTTT,CASSLGTSGRTDTQYF,.,TRBV5-1,TRBJ2-3,TRBD2,16
TGCAGTGCTAGGATGTCAGAGACCCAGTACTTC,CSARMSETQYF,.,TRBV20-1,TRBJ2-5,.,11
TGTGCCATCAGCGACAGGGGGCTGACAGATACGCAGTATTTT,CAISDRGLTDTQYF,.,TRBV10-3,TRBJ2-3,TRBD1,14
TGTGCCAGTAGCTCGGGGGGGCCGTGGGAGACCCAGTACTTC,CASSSGGPWETQYF,.,TRBV19,TRBJ2-5,TRBD2,14
TGTGCCAGCAGCCAAGAGCTAGCGGGGGGATCAGAGACCCAGTACTTC,CASSQELAGGSETQYF,once,TRBV3-1/TRBV3-2,TRBJ2-5,TRBD2,16
TGTGCCAGCAGCCCCCCGGGACTAGCGGGGACCGGGGAGCTGTTTTTT,CASSPPGLAGTGELFF,.,TRBV7-9,TRBJ2-2,TRBD2,16
TGTGCCAGCAGCTTGAACTGGGGGGCCGTCACAGATACGCAGTATTTT,CASSLNWGAVTDTQYF,.,TRBV7-2,TRBJ2-3,.,16
TGTGCCAGCAGCCAAGTTCCCGGAAACACCGGGGAGCTGTTTTTT,CASSQVPGNTGELFF,.,TRBV4-2,TRBJ2-2,.,15
TGTGCCAGCAGCAAACAGTGGGATGACTCTGGAAACACCATATATTTT,CASSKQWDDSGNTIYF,.,TRBV7-9,TRBJ1-3,.,16
TGTGCCAGCAGCCAAGATCCGAGGGAGGCAACTAATGAAAAACTGTTTTTT,CASSQDPREATNEKLFF,.,TRBV4-2,TRBJ1-4,.,17
TGTGCCAGTACCCCCCGGGGCCTGAATGGCTACACCTTC,CASTPRGLNGYTF,.,TRBV19,TRBJ1-2,.,13
TGTGCCAGCAGTCGGACGGCGTACGAGCAGTACTTC,CASSRTAYEQYF,.,TRBV12-3/TRBV12-4,TRBJ2-7,.,12
TGCGCCAGCAGCTTGGCCTCGTGGACAGGGGGGAACAGGCTTGAAGCTTTCTTT,CASSLASWTGGNRLEAFF,few,TRBV5-1,TRBJ1-1,TRBD1,18
TGTGCCAGCAGCTTAGTTGGCAGCTACTATGGCTACACCTTC,CASSLVGSYYGYTF,.,TRBV11-2,TRBJ1-2,.,14
TGTGCCAGCAGCCAAGCGGGGTGGAATCAGCCCCAGCATTTT,CASSQAGWNQPQHF,.,TRBV14,TRBJ1-5,.,14
TGCGCCAGCAGCGTGCAGACAGGGCCCAGAGAGACCCAGTACTTC,CASSVQTGPRETQYF,once,TRBV5-1,TRBJ2-5,TRBD1,15
TGTGCTAGTGGCCACTCAGGGTTGAGGGAGACCCAGTACTTC,CASGHSGLRETQYF,.,TRBV12-5,TRBJ2-5,.,14